Listed here are 17 T cell receptor beta chains from one sample, sequenced in a study of T cell changes during pregnancy in multiple sclerosis. TCRdb's table, derived via immunoSEQ multiplex PCR, lists solely in-frame clones and lacks some. Of 55,000 to 70,000 clones in the sample, approximately 92% were seen once. The sample consisted of CD8+ T cells from peripheral blood mononuclear cells, taken in the third trimester of pregnancy. The origin of the receptors is a female donor in good health, enrolled as a control in a pregnancy study.

V is TRBV10-3 and J is TRBJ1-3, with 8 positions matching TRBD1. CDR3 length equals 14 residues. V lost 5 bases and J lost 3; bases outside the gene matches: 3. The germline V gene encodes CDR1 ENHRY and CDR2 SYGVKD. Here the CDR3 reads CAISKTGGGNTIYF. The CDR3 coding sequence is TGTGCCATCAGTAAAACAGGGGGTGGAAACACCATATATTTT.

The chain is built from TRBV4-3 and TRBJ1-1; D may be TRBD1 (5 bases). The CDR3 covers 16 residues. CDR1 and CDR2 from the germline V gene are LGHNA and YSLEER. V was trimmed by 3 bases and J by 4 bases, leaving 18 bases between them. The DNA of the CDR3 is TGCGCCAGCAGCCACGGTCAGGGCCCTTTGGGCACTGAAGCTTTCTTT. Protein: CASSHGQGPLGTEAFF.

The chain combines TRBV15 with TRBJ1-5, with D uncertain. CDR3 size: 13 residues. Deletions cut 3 bases from V and 4 bases from J, with 7 bases between. Germline loops: CDR1 LNHNV, CDR2 YYDKDF (reference sequence). The CDR3 protein is CATSSQANQPQHF. The DNA for the CDR3 is TGTGCCACCAGCAGCCAGGCGAATCAGCCCCAGCATTTT.

This chain links TRBV7-2 with TRBJ1-4, with D possibly TRBD1 on 5 matching bases. There are 15 residues in the CDR3. V lost 2 bases to trimming and J lost 11 bases, with 18 bases between them. CDR1 and CDR2 from the germline V gene are SGHTA and FQGNSA. CDR3 sequence: CASSLSGSIGDKLFF. Written as DNA, the CDR3 is TGTGCCAGCAGCTTATCGGGTTCAATAGGGGATAAACTGTTTTTT.

The chain has TRBV5-6 and TRBJ2-7; no clear D gene. The CDR3 runs 15 residues. V was trimmed by 0 bases and J by 0 bases, leaving 10 bases between them. CDR1 is SGHDT, CDR2 YYEEEE, per germline. CDR3: CASSLGGTRSYEQYF. CDR3 coding DNA: TGTGCCAGCAGCTTGGGAGGCACGCGCTCCTACGAGCAGTACTTC.

V usage is TRBV5-6 and J usage is TRBJ1-1; D is uncertain. Trimming stripped 1 base from V and 6 bases from J, with 13 bases between. This CDR3 is 14 amino acids long. CDR1 and CDR2 (germline): SGHDT, YYEEEE. The CDR3 here is CASSLTAGSPEAFF. In DNA form, the CDR3 reads TGTGCCAGCAGCTTGACAGCTGGGAGCCCTGAAGCTTTCTTT.

The rearrangement joins TRBV30 to TRBJ1-2; D is perhaps TRBD1 (6 bases). Deletions cut 2 bases from V and 8 bases from J, with 18 bases between. Germline V gives CDR1 GTSNPN, CDR2 SVGIG (reference sequence). The CDR3 runs 14 residues. CDR3 amino acids: CAWSPKQGVDGYTF. Written as DNA, the CDR3 is TGTGCCTGGAGTCCAAAACAGGGTGTCGACGGCTACACCTTC.

The chain combines TRBV7-6 with TRBJ1-2; maybe TRBD1 (5 bases). The CDR3 runs to 16 residues. The germline CDR1 and CDR2 sequences are SGHVS and FNYEAQ. V was trimmed by 1 base and J by 3 bases, leaving 15 bases between them. The CDR3 bases are TGTGCCAGCAGCTTAGGTTGGGGGGTAGAGGACTATGGCTACACCTTC. This codes for CASSLGWGVEDYGYTF.

This clone has a handful of counts. This chain uses TRBV4-3 with TRBJ1-4, with a possible D match to TRBD1 (5 bases). V was cut by 0 bases and J by 6 bases, with 11 bases left in between. The CDR3 consists of 15 residues. Looked up from germline, CDR1 is LGHNA and CDR2 is YSLEER. In nucleotides, the CDR3 is TGCGCCAGCAGCCAAGATTACGACAGCGATGAAAAACTGTTTTTT. Protein product: CASSQDYDSDEKLFF.

This sequence joins TRBV2 and TRBJ2-7; TRBD1 matches 7 bases. V dropped 3 bases and J dropped 2; count of bases not matched to a gene: 4. The CDR3 consists of 14 residues. Germline V CDR1 and CDR2: SNHLY, FYNNEI. The DNA of the CDR3 is TGTGCCAGCAGTGATTGGACAGGACCCTACGAGCAGTACTTC. It codes for CASSDWTGPYEQYF. Variable domain in full (rest from reference TRBV2 and TRBJ2-7): EPEVTQTPSHQVTQMGQEVILRCVPISNHLYFYWYRQILGQKVEFLVSFYNNEISEKSEIFDDQFSVERPDGSNFTLKIRSTKLEDSAMYFCASSDWTGPYEQYFGPGTRLTVT.

The rearrangement uses TRBV19 and TRBJ1-5, with TRBD1 as a possible D gene (6 bases). Germline V gene lookup returns CDR1 LNHDA and CDR2 SQIVND (reference sequence). The CDR3 covers 14 residues. Between the trimmed V and J ends, which lost 4 bases and 4 bases, there was a span of 11 bases. The CDR3 region is CASSTTDRNQPQHF. The CDR3 DNA sequence: TGTGCCAGTAGTACAACCGACAGGAATCAGCCCCAGCATTTT.

This clone was detected only once. This rearrangement joins TRBV29-1 to TRBJ1-1; D may be TRBD1 (5 bases). V was shortened by 4 bases and J by 0 bases, with 9 bases between the two germline ends. Looked up from germline, CDR1 is SQVTM and CDR2 is ANQGSEA. The CDR3 runs to 13 residues. This CDR3 reads CSVGGILNTEAFF. CDR3 DNA sequence: TGCAGCGTTGGGGGCATTTTGAACACTGAAGCTTTCTTT. The full variable domain, in which reference TRBV29-1 and TRBJ1-1 provide the parts outside the CDR3, is SAVISQKPSRDICQRGTSLTIQCQVDSQVTMMFWYRQQPGQSLTLIATANQGSEATYESGFVIDKFPISRPNLTFSTLTVSNMSPEDSSIYLCSVGGILNTEAFFGQGTRLTVV.

The rearrangement joins TRBV15 to TRBJ2-5, with TRBD1 matching 8 bases. V trimming: 0 bases; J trimming: 2 bases; junction bases outside the gene matches: 8. The CDR3 has 17 amino acids. CDR1 and CDR2 from the germline V gene are LNHNV and YYDKDF (reference sequence). The CDR3: CATSRDRTGWGQETQYF. The DNA of the CDR3 is TGTGCCACCAGCAGAGACCGGACAGGGTGGGGACAAGAGACCCAGTACTTC.

The rearrangement links TRBV4-2 to TRBJ2-7, with a tentative D call TRBD2 (5 bases). Germline V gene lookup returns CDR1 LGHNA and CDR2 YNFKEQ. The CDR3 is made up of 14 amino acids. Trimming removed 0 bases at V and 5 bases at J, with 11 bases between. The CDR3, as DNA: TGTGCCAGCAGCCAAGATCTCTCCGGGAACGAGCAGTACTTC. As protein: CASSQDLSGNEQYF.

The chain uses TRBV15 and TRBJ2-3; possible D gene TRBD1, 6 bases. Germline CDR1 is LNHNV and CDR2 is YYDKDF (reference sequence). The germline V and J ends were trimmed by 4 bases and 6 bases, with 17 bases remaining between them. CDR3 length: 15 amino acids. The CDR3 DNA reads TGTGCCACCAGCAACCCACAGGGAGCGGAGGATACGCAGTATTTT. Amino acids: CATSNPQGAEDTQYF.

This clone was counted a few times. The V call is TRBV19, the J call TRBJ2-1; no clear D. This CDR3 has 13 amino acids. The germline CDR1 and CDR2 sequences are LNHDA and SQIVND (reference sequence). Between the trimmed V and J ends, which lost 6 bases and 7 bases, there was a span of 13 bases. The CDR3 loop is CASSHDLENEQFF. DNA for the CDR3: TGTGCCAGTAGCCATGATCTAGAGAATGAGCAGTTCTTC. Filled out from reference TRBV19 and TRBJ2-1, the complete variable domain reads DGGITQSPKYLFRKEGQNVTLSCEQNLNHDAMYWYRQDPGQGLRLIYYSQIVNDFQKGDIAEGYSVSREKKESFPLTVTSAQKNPTAFYLCASSHDLENEQFFGPGTRLTVL.

J is TRBJ2-1 and V is TRBV25-1; 11 bases agree with TRBD1. In germline, CDR1 is MGHDK, CDR2 SYGVNS. The J segment lost 8 bases and the V segment lost 5 bases, leaving 8 bases of the junction unmatched. This CDR3 spans 15 amino acids. CDR3 amino acids: CASSYVGQGVHEQFF. The CDR3 DNA reads TGTGCCAGCAGTTACGTGGGACAGGGGGTTCATGAGCAGTTCTTC.